This entry concerns a single T cell receptor (beta chain). Its specificity is unknown. This record comes from a study of human versus mouse CDR3 diversity and MHC coevolution. Assay used: immunoSEQ multiplex PCR; TCRdb lists only in-frame clones, some missing. The sample comprises about 83,000 clones, approximately 90% of which are singletons, and around 0.15% rests with the top ten. Study-wide findings and caveats: iCHAO1 estimated the human TCR beta repertoire at about 1.6 million clonotypes.

The TCR originated in a person aged 25 to 75 in good health. The source material was naive CD4+ T cells from blood. Regarding subset: CD45RO-negative CD62L-positive naive CD4 T cells.

CDR3 region: CASRLGPAGQPQHF. The CDR3, as DNA: TGTGCCAGTAGGTTAGGCCCGGCGGGGCAGCCCCAGCATTTT. V gene TRBV19 combines with J gene TRBJ1-5; no clear D gene. V lost 6 bases, J lost 7 bases, and 16 bases lay in between. The CDR3 extends over 14 amino acids. The germline V gene encodes CDR1 LNHDA and CDR2 SQIVND (reference sequence).